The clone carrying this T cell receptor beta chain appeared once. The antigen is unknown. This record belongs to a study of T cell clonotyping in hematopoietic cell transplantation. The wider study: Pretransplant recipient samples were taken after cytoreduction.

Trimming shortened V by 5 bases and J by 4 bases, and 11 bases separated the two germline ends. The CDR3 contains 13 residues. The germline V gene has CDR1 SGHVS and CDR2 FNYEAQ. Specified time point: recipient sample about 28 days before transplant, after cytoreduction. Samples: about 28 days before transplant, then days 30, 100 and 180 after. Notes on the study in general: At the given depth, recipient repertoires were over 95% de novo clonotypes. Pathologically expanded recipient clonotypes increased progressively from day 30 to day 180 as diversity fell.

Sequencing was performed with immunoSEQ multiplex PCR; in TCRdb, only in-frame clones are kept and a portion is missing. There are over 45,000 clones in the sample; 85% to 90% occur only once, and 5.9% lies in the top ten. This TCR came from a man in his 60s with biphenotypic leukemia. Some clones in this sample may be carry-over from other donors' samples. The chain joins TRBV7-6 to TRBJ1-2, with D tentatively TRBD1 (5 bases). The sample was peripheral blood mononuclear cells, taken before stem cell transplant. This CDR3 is CASSSQTVYGYTF. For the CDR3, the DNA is TGTGCCAGCAGCAGTCAGACAGTCTATGGCTACACCTTC.